Included here is one T cell receptor (beta chain) sequence, with context. The antigen remains unidentified. The data stem from a study of cytomegalovirus exposure and HLA in healthy donors. Study outcomes and limitations: Most of the CMV-associated TCR beta chains (in a later analysis) appeared to be HLA-restricted. Fewer N-insertions (relative to the roughly 610-donor mean) were reportedly seen in an Asian-associated ancestry cluster in a later analysis. Excluded were some V segments that proved indistinguishable, including TRBV6-2 and TRBV6-3.

The PCR had 60 Vbeta and 13 Jbeta primers. TCRdb's copy holds only in-frame clones and misses some; the assay was immunoSEQ multiplex PCR. The sample carries about 130,000 clones, approximately 83% recorded once. Each donor was nominally healthy when sampled (though unrecorded immune exposures were likely). V was cut by 0 bases and J by 6 bases, with 9 bases left in between. Germline values: CDR1 SQVTM, CDR2 ANQGSEA. The CDR3 totals 12 residues. The V call is TRBV29-1, the J call TRBJ2-7, with D perhaps matching TRBD1 (6 bases). The specimen sequenced was PBMCs. The sequence came from a man between 35 and 55 years old in good health and CMV-seronegative. CDR3 residues: CSVEDGGSEQYF. The CDR3 coding sequence is TGCAGCGTTGAAGATGGGGGCTCCGAGCAGTACTTC.